The entry below gives a single T cell receptor (beta chain) sequence along with its context. Trimming took 2 bases from V and 8 from J, leaving 10 bases between them. In germline, CDR1 is LNHDA, CDR2 SQIVND (reference sequence). This CDR3 has 14 residues. This record belongs to a study of blood T cell repertoires in COVID-19. Profiled with immunoSEQ multiplex PCR; TCRdb holds only in-frame clones, not every one. This table has 90,000 to 95,000 clones, approximately 86% appearing once. This TCR was sampled from an older woman with acute or convalescent COVID-19. The specimen was peripheral blood. The chain carries TRBV19 and TRBJ1-6; D is unclear. The CDR3 sequence: CASSINPGDSPLHF. The CDR3 DNA follows: TGTGCCAGTAGTATAAATCCGGGAGATTCACCCCTCCACTTT.